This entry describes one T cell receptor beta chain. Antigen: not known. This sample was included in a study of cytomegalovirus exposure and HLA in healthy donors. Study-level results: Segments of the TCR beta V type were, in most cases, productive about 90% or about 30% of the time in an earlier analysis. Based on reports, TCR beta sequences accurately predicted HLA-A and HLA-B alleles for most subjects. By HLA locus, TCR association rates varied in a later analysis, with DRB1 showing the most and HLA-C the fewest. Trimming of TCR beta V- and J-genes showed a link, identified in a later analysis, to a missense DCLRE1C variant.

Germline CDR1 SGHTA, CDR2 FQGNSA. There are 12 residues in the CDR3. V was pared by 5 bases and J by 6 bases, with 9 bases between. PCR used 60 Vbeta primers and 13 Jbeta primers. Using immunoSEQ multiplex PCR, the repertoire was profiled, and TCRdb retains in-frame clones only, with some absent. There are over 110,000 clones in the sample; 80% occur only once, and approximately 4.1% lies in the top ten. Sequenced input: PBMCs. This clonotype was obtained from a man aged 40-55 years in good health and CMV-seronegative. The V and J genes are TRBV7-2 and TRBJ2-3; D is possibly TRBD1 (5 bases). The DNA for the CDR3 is TGTGCCAGCAGCCGGCCAGGGGATACGCAGTATTTT. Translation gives CASSRPGDTQYF.